Listed here are 18 T cell receptor beta chains from one sample, sequenced in a study of blood T cell repertoires in COVID-19. Data came from immunoSEQ multiplex PCR; TCRdb stores just in-frame clones and leaves some out. The data show 300,000 to 350,000 clones, 75% to 90% seen once. The sequenced material came from peripheral blood. Receptors originate from a woman in her twenties or thirties with COVID-19, enrolled during active disease.

This chain joins TRBV27 and TRBJ1-1; maybe TRBD1 (5 bases). V lost 8 bases to trimming and J lost 0 bases, with 7 bases between them. Germline V gene lookup returns CDR1 MNHEY and CDR2 SMNVEV (reference sequence). CDR3 length equals 12 residues. The CDR3 DNA reads TGTGCCAGCCGGGGGATGAACACTGAAGCTTTCTTT. Translated, it gives CASRGMNTEAFF.

The chain uses TRBV10-3 and TRBJ2-1; TRBD2 agrees at 12 bases. J gave up 7 bases and V 6 bases, and 13 bases lay outside the gene matches. CDR3 length: 17 residues. Per germline, CDR1 ENHRY and CDR2 SYGVKD. The CDR3, as DNA: TGTGCCATCAGCCTGGGGGCACTAGCGGGGGGTGATAATGAGCAGTTCTTC. Its protein product is CAISLGALAGGDNEQFF.

As regards this clone: The same CDR3 arises from other DNA sequences in this sample as well. CDR3 sequence: CASSLSGGTYEQYF. DNA of the CDR3: TGTGCCAGCAGTTTATCAGGCGGGACCTACGAGCAGTACTTC. The chain combines TRBV27 with TRBJ2-7, with D maybe TRBD2 (6 bases). The CDR3 extends over 14 amino acids. Germline V CDR1 and CDR2: MNHEY, SMNVEV (reference sequence). V shed 0 bases and J shed 2 bases, with 8 bases lying between them.

The gene calls are TRBV7-9 and TRBJ1-1; 7 bases are shared with TRBD1. Trimming removed 0 bases from V and 2 bases from J; junction bases left unmatched: 9. The length of the CDR3 is 17 residues. Germline V lookup: CDR1 SEHNR, CDR2 FQNEAQ (reference sequence). The CDR3 reads CASSLAPLRQGNTEAFF. The CDR3 region has the DNA TGTGCCAGCAGCTTAGCCCCCCTCAGACAGGGTAACACTGAAGCTTTCTTT.

The V and J genes are TRBV12-3 or TRBV12-4 and TRBJ2-1, with D possibly matching TRBD2 (5 bases). This CDR3 spans 13 amino acids. V dropped 4 bases and J dropped 3 bases, with 7 bases sitting between them. The CDR3 protein is CASSSRDYNEQFF. CDR3 bases: TGTGCCAGCAGTTCCCGGGACTACAATGAGCAGTTCTTC.

This rearrangement joins TRBV29-1 to TRBJ2-5; 14 nucleotides align to TRBD2. From germline, CDR1 is SQVTM and CDR2 ANQGSEA. Trimming took 4 bases from V and 3 from J; bases not matched to a gene: 4. This CDR3 is 15 amino acids long. This chain's CDR3 is CSVARLAGGKETQYF. DNA for the CDR3: TGCAGCGTTGCGAGACTAGCGGGGGGGAAAGAGACCCAGTACTTC.

The chain has TRBV29-1 and TRBJ2-2, with D perhaps matching TRBD1 (5 bases). The CDR3 has 11 residues. Trimming took 6 bases from V and 5 from J, leaving 7 bases between them. Germline V gives CDR1 SQVTM, CDR2 ANQGSEA. The chain's CDR3 is CSVGETGELFF. DNA for the CDR3: TGCAGCGTAGGGGAAACCGGGGAGCTGTTTTTT.

This chain joins TRBV2 and TRBJ1-5; maybe TRBD1 (5 bases). Germline V gives CDR1 SNHLY, CDR2 FYNNEI. There are 15 residues in the CDR3. V lost 7 bases to trimming and J lost 6 bases, with 19 bases between them. The CDR3 DNA reads TGTGCCAGCACTACCCTATCGGGAGGGACTCAGCCCCAGCATTTT. It encodes CASTTLSGGTQPQHF.

The chain joins TRBV3-1 (or the pseudogene TRBV3-2) to TRBJ1-4; TRBD1 aligns across 9 bases. The CDR3 totals 15 residues. Germline CDR1 reads LGHDT; CDR2 reads YNNKEL (reference sequence). Unmatched junction bases numbered 7, after V lost 4 bases and J lost 7 bases. CDR3 DNA: TGTGCCAGCAGCCTTGGGACAGGGATAGGTGAAAAACTGTTTTTT. Translated, it gives CASSLGTGIGEKLFF.

The CDR3: CASSLLAGIAYEQYF. In nucleotides, the CDR3 is TGTGCCAGCAGCTTATTAGCGGGGATCGCCTACGAGCAGTACTTC. The chain combines TRBV7-2 with TRBJ2-7, with TRBD2 identical over 8 bases. The J segment lost 2 bases and the V segment lost 2 bases, leaving 5 bases of the junction unmatched. The CDR3 consists of 15 residues. Germline CDR1 reads SGHTA; CDR2 reads FQGNSA.

The chain uses TRBV27 and TRBJ1-1, with D maybe TRBD1 (6 bases). The CDR3 sequence is 14 residues long. Trimming stripped 2 bases from V and 1 base from J, with 8 bases between. Germline CDR1 and CDR2: MNHEY and SMNVEV (reference sequence). The CDR3 DNA follows: TGTGCCAGCAGTTTAGTACAGGGGAACACTGAAGCTTTCTTT. It translates to CASSLVQGNTEAFF.

The chain couples TRBV3-1 (or the pseudogene TRBV3-2) to TRBJ2-1; D uncertain. The germline V gene encodes CDR1 LGHDT and CDR2 YNNKEL (reference sequence). There are 14 residues in the CDR3. V lost 1 base and J lost 6, with 10 bases in between. Written as DNA, the CDR3 is TGTGCCAGCAGCCAAGGCGTGGGCCCCAATGAGCAGTTCTTC. This encodes CASSQGVGPNEQFF.

V gene TRBV19 combines with J gene TRBJ1-5; D gene unclear. Trimming left V 5 bases short and J 1 base short, with 12 bases between. The CDR3 spans 15 residues. CDR1 is LNHDA, CDR2 SQIVND, per germline (reference sequence). The CDR3 region is CASSASSLSNQPQHF. The DNA for the CDR3 is TGTGCCAGTAGTGCCTCCTCACTAAGCAATCAGCCCCAGCATTTT. The full variable domain, rest sourced from reference TRBV19 and TRBJ1-5, is DGGITQSPKYLFRKEGQNVTLSCEQNLNHDAMYWYRQDPGQGLRLIYYSQIVNDFQKGDIAEGYSVSREKKESFPLTVTSAQKNPTAFYLCASSASSLSNQPQHFGDGTRLSIL.

This chain links TRBV28 with TRBJ1-5, with 11 bases identical to TRBD1. With V trimmed by 2 bases and J by 4 bases, 4 bases remained unmatched. This CDR3 contains 16 residues. Germline assignment: CDR1 MDHEN and CDR2 SYDVKM. DNA for the CDR3: TGTGCCAGCAGTTTAGGGACAGGGGGGTGGAATCAGCCCCAGCATTTT. It codes for CASSLGTGGWNQPQHF.

This sequence joins TRBV2 and TRBJ1-4, with 7 nucleotides matching TRBD1. The length of the CDR3 is 15 residues. Germline V gene lookup returns CDR1 SNHLY and CDR2 FYNNEI. Trimming removed 7 bases from V and 4 bases from J; junction bases left unmatched: 9. The CDR3 reads CASINFGTVNEKLFF. The CDR3 DNA follows: TGTGCCAGCATCAATTTCGGGACAGTTAATGAAAAACTGTTTTTT. Full variable domain (remainder filled in from reference TRBV2 and TRBJ1-4): EPEVTQTPSHQVTQMGQEVILRCVPISNHLYFYWYRQILGQKVEFLVSFYNNEISEKSEIFDDQFSVERPDGSNFTLKIRSTKLEDSAMYFCASINFGTVNEKLFFGSGTQLSVL.

The gene calls are TRBV7-9 and TRBJ2-1, with 14 bases fitting TRBD2. This CDR3 is 15 amino acids long. Germline CDR1 SEHNR, CDR2 FQNEAQ (reference sequence). V lost 5 bases to trimming and J lost 14 bases; unmatched junction nucleotides: 11. CDR3 nucleotide sequence: TGTGCCAGCAGCCAGACTAGCGGGAGGGCCGCAGTGGAGTTCTTC. The encoded protein is CASSQTSGRAAVEFF. The variable domain in full, completed from reference TRBV7-9 and TRBJ2-1, reads DTGVSQNPRHKITKRGQNVTFRCDPISEHNRLYWYRQTLGQGPEFLTYFQNEAQLEKSRLLSDRFSAERPKGSFSTLEIQRTEQGDSAMYLCASSQTSGRAAVEFFGPGTRLTVL.

This chain joins TRBV5-1 and TRBJ2-1; 8 bases are shared with TRBD1. The CDR3 runs to 13 residues. Germline V gives CDR1 SGHRS, CDR2 YFSETQ. V lost 1 base to trimming and J lost 12 bases; unmatched junction nucleotides: 6. In nucleotides, the CDR3 is TGCGCCAGCAGCTTGCAAAGGACAGGGACGCAGTTCTTC. It specifies CASSLQRTGTQFF. Full variable domain (outside the CDR3, taken from reference TRBV5-1 and TRBJ2-1): KAGVTQTPRYLIKTRGQQVTLSCSPISGHRSVSWYQQTPGQGLQFLFEYFSETQRNKGNFPGRFSGRQFSNSRSEMNVSTLELGDSALYLCASSLQRTGTQFFGPGTRLTVL.

V usage is TRBV7-2 and J usage is TRBJ1-1, with 9 positions matching TRBD1. CDR1 and CDR2 from the germline V gene are SGHTA and FQGNSA. The V segment lost 4 bases and the J segment 4 bases; nucleotides outside the gene matches: 4. CDR3 length equals 14 residues. CDR3 sequence: CASSSGQGSTEAFF. The CDR3 coding sequence is TGTGCCAGCAGCTCCGGACAGGGGAGCACTGAAGCTTTCTTT.